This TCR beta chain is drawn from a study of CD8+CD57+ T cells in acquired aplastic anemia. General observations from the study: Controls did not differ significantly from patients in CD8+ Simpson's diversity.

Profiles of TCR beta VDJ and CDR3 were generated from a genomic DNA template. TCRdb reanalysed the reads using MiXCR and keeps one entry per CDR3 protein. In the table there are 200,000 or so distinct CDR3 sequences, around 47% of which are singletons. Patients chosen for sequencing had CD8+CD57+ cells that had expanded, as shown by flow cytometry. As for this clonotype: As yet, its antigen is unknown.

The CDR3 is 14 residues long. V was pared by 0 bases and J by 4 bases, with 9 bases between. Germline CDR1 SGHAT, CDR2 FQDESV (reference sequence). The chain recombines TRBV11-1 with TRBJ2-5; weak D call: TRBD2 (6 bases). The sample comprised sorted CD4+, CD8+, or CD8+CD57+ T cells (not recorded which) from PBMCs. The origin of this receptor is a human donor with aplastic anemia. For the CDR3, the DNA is TGTGCCAGCAGCTTAGCCGCCGGGGGAGAGACCCAGTACTTC. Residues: CASSLAAGGETQYF.